This entry lists 18 T cell receptor beta chains sequenced from one sample in a study of control samples from healthy donors and cancer patients. The method was immunoSEQ multiplex PCR; TCRdb's version includes in-frame clones alone and lacks a portion of them. The sample includes about 120,000 clones, 88% of them seen just once. Sequencing was carried out using blood. The receptors derive from a woman between 65 and 79 years old in good health.

The chain couples TRBV9 to TRBJ1-6; 9 bases are shared with TRBD1. Germline values: CDR1 SGDLS, CDR2 YYNGEE. The CDR3 consists of 18 residues. Trimming cost V 3 bases and J 1 base; bases outside gene matches: 8. The CDR3 DNA follows: TGTGCCAGCAGCGCGGCCACAGGGGGCGCTTCCTATAATTCACCCCTCCACTTT. Translation gives CASSAATGGASYNSPLHF. Combining the CDR3 with reference TRBV9 and TRBJ1-6 gives the whole variable domain DSGVTQTPKHLITATGQRVTLRCSPRSGDLSVYWYQQSLDQGLQFLIQYYNGEERAKGNILERFSAQQFPDLHSELNLSSLELGDSALYFCASSAATGGASYNSPLHFGNGTRLTVT.

This chain uses TRBV27 with TRBJ1-2; 8 bases map to TRBD1. The germline V gene has CDR1 MNHEY and CDR2 SMNVEV (reference sequence). The CDR3 spans 13 residues. J gave up 3 bases and V 6 bases, and 3 bases lay outside the gene matches. In DNA form, the CDR3 reads TGTGCCAGCAGACCACAGGGGGACTATGGCTACACCTTC. This encodes CASRPQGDYGYTF.

The rearrangement uses TRBV2 and TRBJ1-5; TRBD1 matches at 11 bases. The CDR3 totals 14 residues. Trimming at V came to 8 bases and at J to 7 bases, leaving 7 bases not matched to a gene. Germline V gene data show CDR1 as SNHLY and CDR2 as FYNNEI. CDR3 protein: CASSGTGGSQPQHF. DNA for the CDR3: TGTGCCAGCTCCGGGACAGGGGGTTCCCAGCCCCAGCATTTT.

The chain employs TRBV4-1 and TRBJ2-7; no clear D. V was pared by 0 bases and J by 5 bases, with 11 bases between. CDR3 length: 14 residues. Per germline, CDR1 MGHRA and CDR2 YSYEKL. CDR3 loop: CASSQDEALDEQYF. In DNA, the CDR3 is TGCGCCAGCAGCCAAGATGAAGCTTTAGACGAGCAGTACTTC.

This clone is a singleton in its sample. The J gene is TRBJ1-2, the V gene TRBV10-1; no firm D call. V dropped 7 bases and J dropped 4 bases, with 16 bases sitting between them. Looked up from germline, CDR1 is WNHNN and CDR2 is SYGVQD (reference sequence). The CDR3 covers 14 residues. CDR3 sequence: CASTGSGKRYGYTF. The CDR3 bases are TGCGCCAGCACCGGTTCCGGGAAGCGCTATGGCTACACCTTC.

As DNA, the CDR3 is TGTGCCAGCAGTTACCCCCAAGCAGGCGGCCTTTATGGCTACACCTTC. As protein: CASSYPQAGGLYGYTF. The V gene is TRBV6-6, the J gene TRBJ1-2; no definite D call. The CDR3 is 16 amino acids. Germline CDR1 reads MNHNY; CDR2 reads SVGAGI (reference sequence). V was shortened by 2 bases and J by 5 bases, with 18 bases between the two germline ends.

The gene calls are TRBV19 and TRBJ2-2; weak D call: TRBD1 (6 bases). The germline CDR1 and CDR2 sequences are LNHDA and SQIVND (reference sequence). The CDR3 is 17 residues long. V lost 5 bases, J lost 0 bases, and 16 bases lay in between. CDR3 nucleotides: TGTGCCAGTAGTCGAACAGGGTCGCTTCCGAACACCGGGGAGCTGTTTTTT. Protein product: CASSRTGSLPNTGELFF.

Here the CDR3 reads CASSLGGKGTEAFF. CDR3 DNA: TGTGCCAGCAGCTTAGGAGGGAAGGGCACTGAAGCTTTCTTT. This chain connects TRBV7-9 to TRBJ1-1, with unresolved D. The CDR3 consists of 14 residues. Germline loops: CDR1 SEHNR, CDR2 FQNEAQ (reference sequence). V lost 1 base, J lost 4 bases, and 10 bases lay in between.

This chain connects TRBV11-2 to TRBJ1-1; no reliable D call. This CDR3 has 13 residues. Germline CDR1 is SGHAT and CDR2 is FQNNGV. V dropped 4 bases and J dropped 1 base, with 7 bases sitting between them. The CDR3 DNA sequence: TGTGCCAGCAGCTGGACGGCGAACACTGAAGCTTTCTTT. Encoded protein: CASSWTANTEAFF.

The chain couples TRBV16 to TRBJ2-7; TRBD1 or TRBD2 may be the D gene (7 bases each). The CDR3 has 15 residues. CDR1 and CDR2 from the germline V gene are KGHSY and FQNENV. The V end lost 2 bases, the J end lost 2 bases, and 13 bases lay between the germline ends. As DNA, the CDR3 is TGTGCCAGCAGCCAACGCCAGGGGGGGACCTACGAGCAGTACTTC. Its translation is CASSQRQGGTYEQYF.

J is TRBJ1-1 and V is TRBV18, with 8 nucleotides matching TRBD1. Germline CDR1 and CDR2: KGHSH and LQKENI. The CDR3 runs to 15 residues. Trimming at V came to 5 bases and at J to 1 base, leaving 6 bases not matched to a gene. CDR3 region: CASSTGQGGNTEAFF. In DNA form, the CDR3 reads TGTGCCAGCTCAACAGGACAGGGAGGGAACACTGAAGCTTTCTTT.

This chain links TRBV4-1 with TRBJ2-5; possible D gene TRBD1, 5 bases. The germline gives CDR1 MGHRA, CDR2 YSYEKL. The CDR3 length is 14 residues. Trimming took 1 base from V and 4 from J, leaving 10 bases between them. CDR3 residues: CASSQGLGVETQYF. The CDR3 DNA reads TGCGCCAGCAGCCAAGGTTTAGGGGTAGAGACCCAGTACTTC.

V gene TRBV6-5 combines with J gene TRBJ1-6; D might be TRBD1 (6 bases). V was pared by 10 bases and J by 10 bases, with 23 bases between. CDR1 and CDR2 from the germline V gene are MNHEY and SVGAGI. This CDR3 spans 15 amino acids. The CDR3 loop is CATTEKQGHGSPLHF. The CDR3 DNA follows: TGTGCCACCACAGAGAAACAGGGACACGGCTCACCCCTCCACTTT.

The V gene is TRBV7-6, the J gene TRBJ1-2; no clear D gene. The germline V and J ends were trimmed by 1 base and 3 bases, with 15 bases remaining between them. Germline assignment: CDR1 SGHVS and CDR2 FNYEAQ. The CDR3 contains 16 residues. CDR3 amino acids: CASSLVAGNHDYGYTF. CDR3 bases: TGTGCCAGCAGCTTAGTGGCAGGAAACCACGACTATGGCTACACCTTC.

This clone was detected only once. J is TRBJ2-2 and V is TRBV11-2; 7 bases agree with TRBD2. The germline V gene encodes CDR1 SGHAT and CDR2 FQNNGV. The CDR3 is made up of 16 amino acids. J lost 8 bases, V lost 2 bases, and 11 bases had no gene match. Here the CDR3 reads CASSLSAGRPSGELFF. The CDR3 DNA reads as TGTGCCAGCAGCTTATCAGCGGGGCGGCCGTCGGGGGAGCTGTTTTTT.

This clone appeared a few times. The chain has TRBV11-1 and TRBJ1-1; perhaps TRBD1 as D (6 bases). CDR3 size: 15 residues. Germline CDR1 reads SGHAT; CDR2 reads FQDESV (reference sequence). Trimming stripped 5 bases from V and 2 bases from J, with 15 bases between. The CDR3 DNA follows: TGTGCCAGCAGCCCCATCCAGGGGCCCAACACTGAAGCTTTCTTT. This translates into CASSPIQGPNTEAFF. The complete variable domain, with remaining parts taken from reference TRBV11-1 and TRBJ1-1, reads EAEVAQSPRYKITEKSQAVAFWCDPISGHATLYWYRQILGQGPELLVQFQDESVVDDSQLPKDRFSAERLKGVDSTLKIQPAELGDSAMYLCASSPIQGPNTEAFFGQGTRLTVV.

The chain recombines TRBV7-8 with TRBJ2-2; D gene uncertain. The V end was cut by 2 bases, the J end by 3 bases, with 7 bases between. The CDR3 runs to 14 residues. Germline loops: CDR1 SGHVS, CDR2 FQNEAQ. The CDR3 here is CASSLMVDTGELFF. CDR3 sequence (DNA): TGTGCCAGCAGCTTAATGGTAGACACCGGGGAGCTGTTTTTT.

The V call is TRBV19, the J call TRBJ1-1; tentative D call: TRBD1 (6 bases). The germline CDR1 and CDR2 sequences are LNHDA and SQIVND (reference sequence). V lost 2 bases to trimming and J lost 6 bases, with 7 bases between them. This CDR3 is 12 amino acids long. The CDR3 sequence: CASSIRGSEAFF. The CDR3 DNA reads as TGTGCCAGTAGTATAAGGGGGTCTGAAGCTTTCTTT.